The next 11 T cell receptor beta chains were all read from a single sample in a study of chemoradiotherapy in HPV16-positive cancers. Here immunoSEQ multiplex PCR was the method, and the copy in TCRdb shows in-frame clones only, minus some. The table lists fewer than 30,000 clones, approximately 95% of them singletons, with 2.5% to 3.5% in the top ten. Sampling was carried out from a patient who underwent chemoradiotherapy. These receptors were collected from a human donor with HPV-associated anogenital cancer.

The V gene is TRBV9, the J gene TRBJ2-7, with TRBD2 matching over 9 bases. The V gene end was trimmed by 3 bases and the J gene end by 2 bases; junction bases not matched to a gene: 9. The CDR3 runs 16 residues. CDR1 is SGDLS and CDR2 is YYNGEE in the germline V gene. CDR3 nucleotide sequence: TGTGCCAGCAGCGCCCGGAATAGCGGGGGACCCTACGAGCAGTACTTC. Its translation is CASSARNSGGPYEQYF.

The chain combines TRBV28 with TRBJ1-2; 7 nucleotides align to TRBD1. Germline-derived CDR1 and CDR2 are MDHEN and SYDVKM. The V segment lost 7 bases and the J segment 8 bases; nucleotides outside the gene matches: 7. The CDR3 has 12 amino acids. In nucleotides, the CDR3 is TGTGCCAGCACCGACAGGGTGAACGGCTACACCTTC. This translates into CASTDRVNGYTF.

The chain links TRBV9 to TRBJ2-7, with 7 bases matching TRBD2. Germline V CDR1 and CDR2: SGDLS, YYNGEE. The CDR3 spans 15 residues. Unmatched junction bases numbered 8, after V lost 3 bases and J lost 2 bases. CDR3 protein: CASSEGAGSTYEQYF. Here the CDR3 DNA reads TGTGCCAGCAGCGAGGGAGCGGGATCAACCTACGAGCAGTACTTC.

This rearrangement joins TRBV27 to TRBJ2-1; D perhaps matches TRBD2 (6 bases). Trimming pared 5 bases from V and 5 bases from J, leaving 10 bases between. Germline V CDR1 and CDR2: MNHEY, SMNVEV (reference sequence). The CDR3 is 13 residues long. The CDR3 sequence is CASSVGTHNEQFF. For the CDR3, the DNA is TGTGCCAGCAGTGTAGGGACTCACAATGAGCAGTTCTTC.

The chain couples TRBV6-1 to TRBJ2-7; D could derive from TRBD1 or TRBD2 (5 bases each). This CDR3 comprises 15 residues. V was shortened by 7 bases and J by 2 bases, with 18 bases between the two germline ends. CDR1 is MNHNS and CDR2 is SASEGT in the germline V gene. The CDR3 DNA reads as TGTGCCAGCACCCGGGACGGCTTTACCCCCTACGAGCAGTACTTC. Translating gives CASTRDGFTPYEQYF.

The chain combines TRBV2 with TRBJ2-7; maybe TRBD2 (5 bases). The V and J ends lost 1 base and 3 bases respectively, with 10 bases between them. This CDR3 is 14 amino acids long. CDR1 and CDR2 from the germline V gene are SNHLY and FYNNEI. The CDR3 sequence is CASSEGGWHYEQYF. The CDR3 DNA follows: TGTGCCAGCAGTGAAGGCGGGTGGCACTACGAGCAGTACTTC.

The CDR3 bases are TGCGCCAGCAGCCAAGATTTGCGGGGACATTCAGGCTACACCTTC. Its protein product is CASSQDLRGHSGYTF. The chain is built from TRBV4-3 and TRBJ1-2; possible D gene TRBD1, 6 bases. This CDR3 contains 15 residues. Between the trimmed V and J ends, which lost 0 bases and 8 bases, there was a span of 16 bases. CDR1 and CDR2 from the germline V gene are LGHNA and YSLEER.

This sequence joins TRBV6-5 and TRBJ1-3, with D tentatively TRBD1 (5 bases). The CDR3 runs 16 residues. CDR1 MNHEY and CDR2 SVGAGI come from the germline V gene. V lost 0 bases and J lost 0, with 9 bases in between. The CDR3, as DNA: TGTGCCAGCAGTTACTCGGACGGACACTCTGGAAACACCATATATTTT. Protein: CASSYSDGHSGNTIYF.

V is TRBV27 and J is TRBJ1-5, with 7 nucleotides matching TRBD1. The CDR3 is made up of 15 amino acids. CDR1 MNHEY and CDR2 SMNVEV come from the germline V gene (reference sequence). V was pared by 3 bases and J by 0 bases, with 2 bases of the junction left unmatched. CDR3 sequence (DNA): TGTGCCAGCAGTTTCCAGGGGGATAGCAATCAGCCCCAGCATTTT. The encoded protein is CASSFQGDSNQPQHF.

The V and J genes are TRBV5-1 and TRBJ1-3; 8 nucleotides match TRBD1. V was pared by 1 base and J by 0 bases, with 12 bases of the junction left unmatched. The V gene's germline CDR1 is SGHRS and CDR2 YFSETQ. The CDR3 is 19 residues long. The CDR3 DNA follows: TGCGCCAGCAGCTTGAGGCTGGTGACAGGGGCGACCTCTGGAAACACCATATATTTT. Translation: CASSLRLVTGATSGNTIYF.

This chain uses TRBV19 with TRBJ1-5; maybe TRBD1 (5 bases). CDR1 is LNHDA and CDR2 is SQIVND in the germline V gene (reference sequence). The ends were cut back, 1 base at V and 0 bases at J, with 10 bases in the middle. This CDR3 is built from 16 residues. The CDR3 reads CASSIAVGHSNQPQHF. The CDR3 nucleotides read TGTGCCAGTAGTATAGCTGTCGGACATAGCAATCAGCCCCAGCATTTT.